This TCR beta chain was documented in a study of human T cells and chemical hapten exposure. Overall study: Application of 0.01% DPC to the upper back was done by patch test, with a reading at 6 days.

Many counts were recorded for this clonotype. Its antigen remains unidentified. The germline CDR1 and CDR2 sequences are MGHRA and YSYEKL. This CDR3 is built from 15 residues. V was trimmed by 4 bases and J by 6 bases, leaving 16 bases between them. Time point denoted: patch test 1, 2 weeks after DPC sensitization. The treatment denotes: therapeutic diphenylcyclopropenone sensitization with weekly scalp DPC. Study-level findings and limits: Sensitizing with DPC caused no change in TCRs above 1 in 1000 frequency.

Unique molecular identifiers were linked by the library to individual cDNA molecules. One entry per CDR3 protein, called by TCRdb with MiXCR from the RACE reads. The sample has 150,000 to 200,000 distinct CDR3 sequences; 14% are singletons. This TCR was sampled from a woman under 40 with alopecia areata. Some clones in this sample may be carry-over from other donors' samples. The material was whole blood, obtained in connection with sensitization to the hapten diphenylcyclopropenone (DPC). The chain joins TRBV4-1 to TRBJ2-1; D unresolved. This CDR3 reads CASSPGDPRGNEQFF. In DNA form, the CDR3 reads TGCGCCAGCAGCCCAGGTGACCCCCGAGGCAATGAGCAGTTCTTC.